This TCR beta chain was profiled in a study of monozygotic twins with inflammatory bowel disease. Study-wide findings and caveats: Healthy twins shared more clonotypes with others than IBD patients, most markedly active ones.

Regarding this clonotype: Its antigen is undetermined.

Reanalyzing the 5' RACE reads, TCRdb keeps one entry per CDR3 protein, without DNA. Here the sample table reports 440,000 or so distinct CDR3 sequences. The germline gives CDR1 SGHRS, CDR2 YFSETQ. The CDR3 extends over 15 amino acids. This TCR came from a human donor with ulcerative colitis or Crohn's disease, or a healthy co-twin of an affected twin (not recorded which). Sequenced material: blood. The chain is built from TRBV5-1 and TRBJ2-1; TCRdb gives TRBD1 as the D gene, but with no DNA this cannot be confirmed. The CDR3 reads CASSLRTGKANEQFF.